The 12 T cell receptor beta chains below all came from one sample that was sequenced in a study of Ad26.COV2.S vaccination and SARS-CoV-2 variants. The repertoire was sequenced with immunoSEQ multiplex PCR; TCRdb's copy has only in-frame clones and lacks some. The table has roughly 320,000 clones, 70% to 90% seen once; the top ten hold 2% to 2.5%. The treatment here: around 19 received Ad26.COV2.S at low or high dose, single or two shots; 5 received placebo; per-sample allocation not given. Day 63 following the first vaccine or placebo injection was when the samples were taken. The sample in question was peripheral blood, obtained in a trial of Ad26.COV2.S vaccine versus placebo. Receptor source: a person aged 18-60 years who received the Ad26.COV2.S COVID-19 vaccine or a placebo.

The chain is built from TRBV9 and TRBJ2-1, with 8 positions matching TRBD1. Germline V gives CDR1 SGDLS, CDR2 YYNGEE. J lost 6 bases, V lost 1 base, and 6 bases had no gene match. CDR3 length: 15 residues. The CDR3 region is CASSVMDRVANEQFF. CDR3 in DNA: TGTGCCAGCAGCGTAATGGACAGGGTGGCCAATGAGCAGTTCTTC.

The CDR3 loop reads CASSPTGTGGGQELFF. In DNA form, the CDR3 reads TGTGCCAGCTCCCCCACCGGGACAGGGGGGGGCCAGGAGCTGTTTTTT. The chain carries TRBV18 and TRBJ2-2; 11 bases are shared with TRBD1. This CDR3 region has 16 residues. Trimming at V came to 6 bases and at J to 10 bases, leaving 13 bases not matched to a gene. CDR1 KGHSH and CDR2 LQKENI come from the germline V gene. The full variable domain, in which reference TRBV18 and TRBJ2-2 provide the parts outside the CDR3, is NAGVMQNPRHLVRRRGQEARLRCSPMKGHSHVYWYRQLPEEGLKFMVYLQKENIIDESGMPKERFSAEFPKEGPSILRIQQVVRGDSAAYFCASSPTGTGGGQELFFGEGSRLTVL.

The chain joins TRBV2 to TRBJ1-2, with D tentatively TRBD1 (5 bases). The germline V gene has CDR1 SNHLY and CDR2 FYNNEI. The germline V and J ends were trimmed by 7 bases and 6 bases, with 12 bases remaining between them. The CDR3 consists of 12 residues. The CDR3 region is CASTPRDHGYTF. In DNA, the CDR3 is TGTGCCAGCACCCCCAGGGATCATGGCTACACCTTC.

This clone was seen a few times. V is TRBV9 and J is TRBJ2-3; D is unclear. Between the trimmed V and J ends, which lost 0 bases and 6 bases, there was a span of 8 bases. The CDR3 sequence is 13 residues long. CDR1 is SGDLS, CDR2 YYNGEE, per germline. The CDR3 coding sequence is TGTGCCAGCAGCGTAGCTGGTTTCGATACGCAGTATTTT. Protein product: CASSVAGFDTQYF. Drawing the rest from reference TRBV9 and TRBJ2-3, the complete variable domain is DSGVTQTPKHLITATGQRVTLRCSPRSGDLSVYWYQQSLDQGLQFLIQYYNGEERAKGNILERFSAQQFPDLHSELNLSSLELGDSALYFCASSVAGFDTQYFGPGTRLTVL.

The rearrangement joins TRBV30 to TRBJ1-5, with D possibly matching TRBD1 (6 bases). V was trimmed by 5 bases and J by 3 bases, leaving 11 bases between them. The germline V gene encodes CDR1 GTSNPN and CDR2 SVGIG (reference sequence). The CDR3 loop spans 13 amino acids. The CDR3 DNA follows: TGTGCCTGGGGACAGTACGACAATCAGCCCCAGCATTTT. It codes for CAWGQYDNQPQHF.

The gene calls are TRBV5-4 and TRBJ2-3; a weak D match, TRBD2 (6 bases). This CDR3 has 14 amino acids. V lost 6 bases and J lost 5, with 16 bases in between. CDR1 and CDR2 from the germline V gene are SGHNT and YYREEE (reference sequence). CDR3 bases: TGTGCCAGCACTATTACTCAGGGAGGAGATACGCAGTATTTT. This gives the protein CASTITQGGDTQYF.

The chain links TRBV7-8 to TRBJ2-3, with a tentative D call TRBD1 (6 bases). Germline assignment: CDR1 SGHVS and CDR2 FQNEAQ. This CDR3 is 14 amino acids long. Trimming stripped 2 bases from V and 2 bases from J, with 8 bases between. The CDR3 reads CASSLRGNTDTQYF. CDR3 DNA: TGTGCCAGCAGCTTAAGGGGGAACACAGATACGCAGTATTTT.

In DNA form, the CDR3 reads TGTGCCAGCAGCTTCACTCAGGGGTACGAGCAGTACTTC. It encodes CASSFTQGYEQYF. The V call is TRBV7-9, the J call TRBJ2-7; D perhaps matches TRBD1 (6 bases). The CDR3 has 13 amino acids. V gave up 3 bases and J gave up 4 bases, with 10 bases separating them. Germline lookup yields CDR1 SEHNR and CDR2 FQNEAQ (reference sequence).

The DNA for the CDR3 is TGTGCCAGCAGCTCCCGACTAGCGGTACTAAATGAGCAGTTCTTC. It yields the protein CASSSRLAVLNEQFF. The chain has TRBV7-3 and TRBJ2-1; 9 bases are shared with TRBD2. There are 15 residues in the CDR3. Germline V CDR1 and CDR2: SGHTA, FQGTGA. V trimming: 4 bases; J trimming: 7 bases; junction bases outside the gene matches: 8.

This chain connects TRBV7-9 to TRBJ1-6, with TRBD1 matching over 8 bases. The CDR3 is 13 amino acids. Trimming at V came to 5 bases and at J to 7 bases, leaving 1 base not matched to a gene. The germline CDR1 and CDR2 sequences are SEHNR and FQNEAQ (reference sequence). CDR3 bases: TGTGCCAGCAGCCGACAGGGGAATTCACCCCTCCACTTT. Protein sequence: CASSRQGNSPLHF.

With regard to this clone: This sample includes further DNA sequences coding for the same CDR3. The V and J genes are TRBV5-1 and TRBJ2-2; 10 bases are a match to TRBD2. V shed 0 bases and J 0 bases; nucleotides not matched to a gene: 5. The length of the CDR3 is 18 residues. Per the germline V gene, CDR1 is SGHRS and CDR2 is YFSETQ. CDR3 sequence reads: CASSLGLAGAANTGELFF. CDR3 in DNA: TGCGCCAGCAGCTTGGGGCTAGCGGGGGCTGCGAACACCGGGGAGCTGTTTTTT. Supplemented by reference TRBV5-1 and TRBJ2-2, the full variable domain reads KAGVTQTPRYLIKTRGQQVTLSCSPISGHRSVSWYQQTPGQGLQFLFEYFSETQRNKGNFPGRFSGRQFSNSRSEMNVSTLELGDSALYLCASSLGLAGAANTGELFFGEGSRLTVL.

The chain joins TRBV6-5 to TRBJ1-6, with no clear D. Per germline, CDR1 MNHEY and CDR2 SVGAGI. V shed 5 bases and J shed 8 bases, with 13 bases lying between them. This CDR3 comprises 14 residues. The CDR3 DNA sequence: TGTGCCAGCAGTCGACAAGAAGGTTATTCACCCCTCCACTTT. Amino acid sequence: CASSRQEGYSPLHF.